A selection of T cell receptor beta chains follows, all from one sample in a study of T-cell reconstitution after alpha-beta-depleted transplantation in children. Using its own MiXCR run on the PCR reads, TCRdb lists one record per CDR3 protein. This sample yields roughly 100,000 distinct CDR3 sequences, of which about 8% are seen a single time; around 17% belongs to the top ten. The sample consisted of PBMCs, taken before TCRalphabeta/CD19-depleted stem cell transplant. The receptor set was obtained from a boy aged 2 to 10 with acute lymphoblastic leukemia, due to receive a stem cell transplant. Each CDR3 is given with its conserved first and last residue. The D gene is left open where the match is weak. The size field is filled for only some rows; it gives once, few, many or a size class.

j_gene | d_gene | v_gene | len | abundance | CDR3aa | CDR3nt
TRBJ1-1 | - | TRBV20-1 | 15 | many | CSALPTESMNTEAFF | TGCAGTGCCCTACCGACAGAAAGCATGAACACTGAAGCTTTCTTT
TRBJ2-2 | - | TRBV20-1 | 14 | - | CSAAQGINTGELFF | TGCAGTGCTGCACAGGGTATAAACACCGGGGAGCTGTTTTTT
TRBJ2-5 | - | TRBV5-1 | 14 | many | CASSLGPSEETQYF | TGCGCCAGCAGCTTGGGGCCGTCTGAAGAGACCCAGTACTTC
TRBJ1-2 | - | TRBV7-3 | 16 | - | CASSFNLDGANYGYTF | TGTGCCAGCAGCTTCAATTTGGACGGAGCTAACTATGGCTACACCTTC
TRBJ1-5 | - | TRBV12-3/TRBV12-4 | 13 | many | CASTGTLIGPQHF | TGTGCCAGCACCGGGACCCTTATCGGGCCCCAGCATTTT
TRBJ2-5 | - | TRBV6-1 | 15 | - | CASTPYQGRRETQYF | TGTGCCAGCACCCCGTACCAGGGGAGAAGAGAGACCCAGTACTTC
TRBJ2-5 | TRBD1 | TRBV5-1 | 14 | few | CASSFTGAQETQYF | TGCGCCAGCAGCTTTACAGGGGCTCAAGAGACCCAGTACTTC
TRBJ1-4 | TRBD1 | TRBV27 | 15 | many | CASSSIDRVDEKLFF | TGTGCCAGCAGCTCCATCGACAGGGTGGATGAAAAACTGTTTTTT
TRBJ2-7 | - | TRBV5-1 | 14 | few | CASSLQGRDLQQYF | TGCGCCAGCAGCCTCCAAGGGCGGGACCTCCAGCAGTACTTC
TRBJ2-5 | TRBD2 | TRBV20-1 | 15 | few | CCARAAAGEVETQYF | TGCTGTGCTAGAGCCGCAGCGGGGGAGGTAGAGACCCAGTACTTC
TRBJ1-3 | - | TRBV23-1 | 16 | many | CASSPRGSFSGNTIYF | TGCGCCAGCAGTCCCCGGGGTAGCTTCTCTGGAAACACCATATATTTT
TRBJ2-3 | - | TRBV2 | 13 | few | CAWRGVSTDTQYF | TGTGCCTGGAGGGGGGTTTCCACAGATACGCAGTATTTT
TRBJ2-3 | TRBD2 | TRBV27 | 15 | few | CASKGPSGDPDTQYF | TGTGCCTCAAAAGGGCCTAGCGGGGACCCAGATACGCAGTATTTT
TRBJ2-1 | TRBD1 | TRBV11-1 | 16 | few | CASSLVGQGHDNEQFF | TGTGCCAGCAGCTTAGTCGGACAGGGGCACGACAATGAGCAGTTCTTC
TRBJ1-2 | TRBD1 | TRBV7-9 | 13 | many | CASSLEGGAGYTF | TGTGCCAGCAGCTTAGAAGGGGGCGCCGGCTACACCTTC
TRBJ1-1 | - | TRBV9 | 12 | - | CASSVANGEAFF | TGTGCCAGCAGCGTAGCAAACGGTGAAGCTTTCTTT
TRBJ2-3 | - | TRBV6-6 | 11 | many | CASRNRDTQYF | TGTGCCAGCAGGAATCGGGATACGCAGTATTTT
TRBJ2-1 | TRBD1 | TRBV27 | 14 | - | CASSSGQGINEQFF | TGTGCCAGCAGTTCGGGACAGGGTATCAATGAGCAGTTCTTC
TRBJ1-4 | - | TRBV6-1 | 14 | few | CASSSDSWGEKLFF | TGTGCCAGCAGCTCTGACAGTTGGGGTGAAAAACTGTTTTTT
TRBJ2-3 | TRBD2 | TRBV4-3 | 15 | many | CASSQTSGDPDTQYF | TGCGCCAGCAGCCAAACTAGCGGGGACCCAGATACGCAGTATTTT
TRBJ2-3 | TRBD2 | TRBV20-1 | 16 | - | CSARDLSGGDTDTQYF | TGCAGTGCTAGAGATCTGAGCGGGGGGGACACAGATACGCAGTATTTT
TRBJ2-3 | - | TRBV7-2 | 14 | many | CASSSPAHQQAQYF | TGTGCCAGCAGCTCTCCAGCGCACCAACAAGCGCAGTATTTT
TRBJ2-1 | TRBD2 | TRBV5-6 | 14 | - | CASSLGTGGRVEFF | TGTGCCAGCAGCTTGGGCACCGGGGGGAGGGTAGAGTTCTTC
TRBJ2-5 | - | TRBV19 | 12 | few | CASSMRGETQYF | TGTGCCAGTAGTATGCGCGGAGAGACCCAGTACTTC
TRBJ2-1 | - | TRBV20-1 | 12 | many | CSARQVENEQFF | TGCAGTGCTAGACAGGTCGAGAATGAGCAGTTCTTC
TRBJ2-7 | TRBD2 | TRBV5-1 | 15 | many | CASSISGGPPYEQYF | TGCGCCAGCAGCATCAGCGGGGGGCCCCCCTACGAGCAGTACTTC
TRBJ2-1 | TRBD1 | TRBV11-2 | 15 | few | CASSYGTGGRNEQFF | TGTGCCAGCAGCTACGGGACAGGGGGCCGCAATGAGCAGTTCTTC
TRBJ1-1 | - | TRBV20-1 | 14 | - | CSATVRGENTEAFF | TGCAGTGCTACAGTCAGGGGCGAGAACACTGAAGCTTTCTTT
TRBJ1-1 | - | TRBV20-1 | 14 | many | CSARVPGSDTEAFF | TGCAGTGCTAGAGTTCCGGGGTCGGACACTGAAGCTTTCTTT
TRBJ2-7 | TRBD1 | TRBV6-5 | 15 | - | CASSYSNRGPYEQYF | TGTGCCAGCAGTTACTCTAACAGGGGGCCCTACGAGCAGTACTTC
TRBJ1-1 | - | TRBV10-3 | 15 | - | CAISRGILKNTEAFF | TGTGCCATCAGCCGCGGGATCCTCAAGAACACTGAAGCTTTCTTT
TRBJ1-1 | - | TRBV5-4 | 12 | few | CASSLPGTEAFF | TGTGCCAGCAGCTTACCCGGCACTGAAGCTTTCTTT